Shown below are 9 T cell receptor beta chains from a single sample sequenced in a study of shared clonotypes between healthy human individuals. The repertoire was sequenced with immunoSEQ multiplex PCR; TCRdb's copy has only in-frame clones and lacks some. This sample has approximately 810,000 clones, with about 91% found just once. Positive CCR7 selection of CD45RO-negative cells yielded the naive CD8 cells, and terminally differentiated effector memory CD45RA+ cells were excluded. Sequencing used naive CD8+ T cells sorted from blood. The receptors stem from a man aged 25-45 years in good health.

This rearrangement joins TRBV7-9 to TRBJ2-7; 7 nucleotides line up with TRBD2. The CDR3 extends over 14 amino acids. Germline assignment: CDR1 SEHNR and CDR2 FQNEAQ (reference sequence). V lost 5 bases and J lost 2; bases outside the gene matches: 6. CDR3 protein: CASSPRGVAYEQYF. The CDR3, as DNA: TGTGCCAGCAGCCCCCGGGGGGTCGCCTACGAGCAGTACTTC.

This chain joins TRBV27 and TRBJ2-3, with 8 bases that match TRBD2. The V gene's germline CDR1 is MNHEY and CDR2 SMNVEV (reference sequence). Trimming took 7 bases from V and 3 from J; bases not matched to a gene: 6. This CDR3 is 14 amino acids long. The CDR3 reads CASNLAGRTDTQYF. CDR3 DNA: TGTGCCAGCAACTTAGCGGGAAGAACAGATACGCAGTATTTT.

This clone was seen once. The chain combines TRBV18 with TRBJ2-7; 11 bases align to TRBD1. V trimming: 6 bases; J trimming: 4 bases; junction bases outside the gene matches: 5. The CDR3 consists of 14 residues. Germline CDR1 reads KGHSH; CDR2 reads LQKENI. The CDR3 coding sequence is TGTGCCAGCTCGGGAGGGACAGGGGGTTACGAGCAGTACTTC. Translated, it gives CASSGGTGGYEQYF.

The chain joins TRBV19 to TRBJ2-2; 9 bases match TRBD1. The V gene's germline CDR1 is LNHDA and CDR2 SQIVND (reference sequence). Trimming removed 9 bases from V and 8 bases from J; junction bases left unmatched: 10. The CDR3 sequence is 14 residues long. The CDR3 DNA reads TGTGCCAGCTTGGGACAGGGTGGGTTAGGGGAGCTGTTTTTT. This translates into CASLGQGGLGELFF.

The chain couples TRBV7-9 to TRBJ2-4; D call uncertain. Deletions cut 1 base from V and 8 bases from J, with 9 bases between. Germline V lookup: CDR1 SEHNR, CDR2 FQNEAQ (reference sequence). The CDR3 is 13 amino acids. The CDR3 nucleotides read TGTGCCAGCAGCTTAGAGGACGGGCACATTCAGTACTTC. It specifies CASSLEDGHIQYF. The full variable domain, in which reference TRBV7-9 and TRBJ2-4 provide the parts outside the CDR3, is DTGVSQNPRHKITKRGQNVTFRCDPISEHNRLYWYRQTLGQGPEFLTYFQNEAQLEKSRLLSDRFSAERPKGSFSTLEIQRTEQGDSAMYLCASSLEDGHIQYFGAGTRLSVL.

The table lists this clone with a count of one. CDR3 DNA: TGTGCCAGCAGCTTACCGATTAGCCTGGGAGATGAGCAGTTCTTC. Residues: CASSLPISLGDEQFF. J is TRBJ2-1 and V is TRBV7-9; maybe TRBD2 (5 bases). V shed 2 bases and J shed 8 bases, with 16 bases lying between them. Germline assignment: CDR1 SEHNR and CDR2 FQNEAQ (reference sequence). This CDR3 comprises 15 residues. The full variable domain, rest sourced from reference TRBV7-9 and TRBJ2-1, is DTGVSQNPRHKITKRGQNVTFRCDPISEHNRLYWYRQTLGQGPEFLTYFQNEAQLEKSRLLSDRFSAERPKGSFSTLEIQRTEQGDSAMYLCASSLPISLGDEQFFGPGTRLTVL.

V gene TRBV7-6 combines with J gene TRBJ1-1; D not resolved. V lost 5 bases and J lost 6, with 10 bases in between. Germline CDR1 SGHVS, CDR2 FNYEAQ. The CDR3 extends over 12 amino acids. Here the CDR3 reads CASSGLSAEAFF. In DNA, the CDR3 is TGTGCCAGCAGCGGTCTTTCGGCTGAAGCTTTCTTT.

The CDR3, as DNA: TGCGCCAGCAGCCCGGGGTATGGGGAGACCCAGTACTTC. Protein sequence: CASSPGYGETQYF. The rearrangement links TRBV4-3 to TRBJ2-5, with TRBD2 as a possible D gene (5 bases). Germline V gene sequence: CDR1 LGHNA, CDR2 YSLEER. The V end was cut by 4 bases, the J end by 5 bases, with 11 bases between. The CDR3 runs 13 residues.

This clone was found once. The chain employs TRBV2 and TRBJ2-5, with 7 bases lining up with TRBD2. The CDR3 contains 16 residues. Germline CDR1 reads SNHLY; CDR2 reads FYNNEI. Trimming cost V 2 bases and J 5 bases; bases outside gene matches: 11. Here the CDR3 reads CASSEWVGGLSETQYF. The CDR3 DNA is TGTGCCAGCAGTGAATGGGTGGGAGGGCTTTCGGAGACCCAGTACTTC.